This passage covers 14 T cell receptor beta chains from one sample sequenced in a study of shared clonotypes between healthy human individuals. Data came from immunoSEQ multiplex PCR; TCRdb stores just in-frame clones and leaves some out. The data hold roughly 1,800,000 clones, with about 95% observed a single time. Naive CD8 cells lacked CD45RO, underwent positive selection for CCR7 and left out terminally differentiated effector memory CD45RA+ cells. Sequenced sample: naive CD8+ T cells sorted from blood. The receptors stem from a man aged 18 to 30 in good health.

The chain uses TRBV6-1 and TRBJ2-1; possible D gene TRBD2, 7 bases. Trimming cost V 6 bases and J 4 bases, with 10 bases left between them. This CDR3 is 13 amino acids long. The germline CDR1 and CDR2 sequences are MNHNS and SASEGT. CDR3 bases: TGTGCCAGCAGGGCGGGGGCTTACAATGAGCAGTTCTTC. Its translation: CASRAGAYNEQFF.

Concerning this clone: The same CDR3 can be traced to other DNA sequences in this sample. The V call is TRBV28, the J call TRBJ2-7, with D perhaps matching TRBD2 (6 bases). Germline V lookup: CDR1 MDHEN, CDR2 SYDVKM. The V end was cut by 2 bases, the J end by 0 bases, with 8 bases between. The CDR3 is made up of 14 amino acids. This CDR3 is CASSLTSSSYEQYF. CDR3 DNA sequence: TGTGCCAGCAGTTTAACTAGCAGCTCCTACGAGCAGTACTTC.

The chain recombines TRBV4-3 with TRBJ2-3; 13 nucleotides agree with TRBD2. The CDR3 is 18 amino acids. The germline V gene encodes CDR1 LGHNA and CDR2 YSLEER. V gave up 0 bases and J gave up 2 bases; unmatched junction bases: 5. CDR3 in DNA: TGCGCCAGCAGCCAAGACCTACTAGCGGGAGGGCCCACAGATACGCAGTATTTT. As protein: CASSQDLLAGGPTDTQYF.

J is TRBJ2-1 and V is TRBV11-2; 8 bases align to TRBD2. V was pared by 3 bases and J by 9 bases, with 4 bases of the junction left unmatched. Germline CDR1 is SGHAT and CDR2 is FQNNGV. The CDR3 totals 13 residues. CDR3: CASSLTSVAEQFF. CDR3 bases: TGTGCCAGCAGCTTGACTAGCGTGGCTGAGCAGTTCTTC.

The chain employs TRBV7-9 and TRBJ2-7, with D hard to call. Germline CDR1 is SEHNR and CDR2 is FQNEAQ (reference sequence). Trimming cost V 5 bases and J 3 bases, with 8 bases left between them. The CDR3 consists of 12 residues. This CDR3 reads CASSASIYEQYF. The CDR3 DNA follows: TGTGCCAGCAGCGCAAGTATCTACGAGCAGTACTTC. Filled out from reference TRBV7-9 and TRBJ2-7, the complete variable domain reads DTGVSQNPRHKITKRGQNVTFRCDPISEHNRLYWYRQTLGQGPEFLTYFQNEAQLEKSRLLSDRFSAERPKGSFSTLEIQRTEQGDSAMYLCASSASIYEQYFGPGTRLTVT.

This chain connects TRBV7-3 to TRBJ2-1, with 8 bases aligning to TRBD2. The germline V gene has CDR1 SGHTA and CDR2 FQGTGA. The CDR3 is 13 amino acids. After removal of 5 bases from V and 6 bases from J, the junction contained 3 bases not matched to a gene. CDR3 loop: CASSHTSGNEQFF. CDR3 coding DNA: TGTGCCAGCAGCCATACTAGCGGCAATGAGCAGTTCTTC.

The chain carries TRBV7-9 and TRBJ2-7, with TRBD1 matching over 9 bases. The CDR3 loop spans 16 amino acids. V gave up 4 bases and J gave up 5 bases; unmatched junction bases: 12. From germline, CDR1 is SEHNR and CDR2 FQNEAQ (reference sequence). The CDR3 here is CASSYQPGQGIHEQYF. Here the CDR3 DNA reads TGTGCCAGCAGCTACCAACCGGGACAGGGAATTCACGAGCAGTACTTC.

The rearrangement links TRBV7-8 to TRBJ1-1; no clear D gene. Germline-derived CDR1 and CDR2 are SGHVS and FQNEAQ. V lost 5 bases, J lost 6 bases, and 10 bases lay in between. This CDR3 is 12 amino acids long. DNA of the CDR3: TGTGCCAGCAGCCCTAGCGGGTCTGAAGCTTTCTTT. Translation: CASSPSGSEAFF.

This chain links TRBV10-2 with TRBJ1-2, with TRBD1 identical over 7 bases. Trimming at V came to 8 bases and at J to 6 bases, leaving 6 bases not matched to a gene. CDR1 WSHSY and CDR2 SAAADI come from the germline V gene. This CDR3 has 12 amino acids. Here the CDR3 reads CASYQGGDGYTF. The CDR3 DNA sequence: TGCGCCAGCTATCAGGGGGGCGATGGCTACACCTTC.

The gene calls are TRBV18 and TRBJ1-2; no definite D call. The germline gives CDR1 KGHSH, CDR2 LQKENI. The CDR3 covers 13 residues. V was trimmed by 3 bases and J by 6 bases, leaving 11 bases between them. The CDR3 nucleotides read TGTGCCAGCTCACCGAAACCGCAGGATGGCTACACCTTC. It yields the protein CASSPKPQDGYTF.

The chain is built from TRBV19 and TRBJ2-7; possibly TRBD2 for D (6 bases). This CDR3 contains 15 residues. V was clipped by 11 bases and J by 2 bases, with 22 bases between them. Germline V CDR1 and CDR2: LNHDA, SQIVND (reference sequence). Here the CDR3 reads CASSPRRETPYEQYF. The CDR3 DNA reads TGTGCCTCCTCCCCCCGGAGGGAGACGCCCTACGAGCAGTACTTC.

The chain recombines TRBV27 with TRBJ2-2, with unresolved D. Deletions cut 3 bases from V and 0 bases from J, with 11 bases between. The CDR3 sequence is 16 residues long. In germline, CDR1 is MNHEY, CDR2 SMNVEV (reference sequence). CDR3: CASSFFLPTNTGELFF. CDR3 nucleotide sequence: TGTGCCAGCAGTTTCTTCCTTCCGACGAACACCGGGGAGCTGTTTTTT.

The gene calls are TRBV6-6 and TRBJ2-2; D uncertain. Germline V gene lookup returns CDR1 MNHNY and CDR2 SVGAGI (reference sequence). This CDR3 is 15 amino acids long. V was trimmed by 0 bases and J by 7 bases, leaving 12 bases between them. The CDR3, as DNA: TGTGCCAGCAGTTACTCCGAGGAACGGAACGGGGAGCTGTTTTTT. This codes for CASSYSEERNGELFF.

This chain uses TRBV13 with TRBJ1-4; D uncertain. This CDR3 region has 13 residues. V dropped 2 bases and J dropped 11 bases, with 12 bases sitting between them. Germline V lookup: CDR1 PRHDT, CDR2 FYEKMQ (reference sequence). DNA of the CDR3: TGTGCCAGCAGCTTAAGGAATTCGGAGAAACTGTTTTTT. Translation gives CASSLRNSEKLFF.